This T cell receptor beta chain was found in a study of cytomegalovirus exposure and HLA in healthy donors. This CDR3 is built from 15 residues. V gave up 0 bases and J gave up 4 bases, with 14 bases separating them. CDR1 and CDR2 (germline): SGDLS, YYNGEE. 13 Jbeta primers and 60 Vbeta primers were used for the PCR. Sequencing used immunoSEQ multiplex PCR; TCRdb keeps in-frame clones, though not all of them. Recorded for this sample: about 200,000 clones. Concerning this clone: What it recognizes is unknown.

Study findings and constraints: Some V segments could not be told apart, so they were left out, TRBV6-2 and TRBV6-3 among them. A later analysis linked a missense variant in DCLRE1C to the trimming of TCR beta V and J genes.

The sample was PBMCs. The sequence was obtained from a girl between 2 and 10 years old in good health and CMV-seropositive. The gene calls are TRBV9 and TRBJ2-7, with D possibly TRBD2 on 5 matching bases. CDR3 amino acids: CASSVGVGVAYEQYF. The CDR3 nucleotides are TGTGCCAGCAGCGTAGGGGTGGGAGTCGCGTACGAGCAGTACTTC. Looking up the rest from reference TRBV9 and TRBJ2-7 gives the full variable domain: DSGVTQTPKHLITATGQRVTLRCSPRSGDLSVYWYQQSLDQGLQFLIQYYNGEERAKGNILERFSAQQFPDLHSELNLSSLELGDSALYFCASSVGVGVAYEQYFGPGTRLTVT.